The 8 T cell receptor beta chains presented below share a single source sample, sequenced in a study of tumor-infiltrating lymphocytes in primary liver carcinoma. Starting material of around 460 ng total RNA yielded TCR beta cDNA via a constant-region primer. Slightly modified ARM-PCR with three nested multiplex PCR rounds yielded TCR beta libraries. Primers for the first two PCR rounds were TRBV1-TRBV30 forward primers and a C-beta reverse primer (approximately 10 cycles per round). TCRdb processed the multiplex PCR reads anew with MiXCR; each CDR3 protein has one entry. This sample carries almost 200,000 distinct CDR3 sequences, around three fifths of them seen once, and the ten largest clones take approximately 6.5%. The blood RNA (from unsorted whole blood) was obtained, and germline DNA was also extracted. Sample: peripheral blood. All receptors come from a woman aged 60-75 years with primary liver carcinoma and hepatitis B virus infection.

V usage is TRBV5-1 and J usage is TRBJ2-3, with D maybe TRBD1 (5 bases). V was shortened by 0 bases and J by 4 bases, with 9 bases between the two germline ends. Germline assignment: CDR1 SGHRS and CDR2 YFSETQ. The CDR3 is 14 residues long. The CDR3 is CASSLGPGSDTQYF. CDR3 DNA sequence: TGCGCCAGCAGCTTGGGGCCAGGGTCAGATACGCAGTATTTT.

This clonotype was observed at least ten times. J is TRBJ2-5 and V is TRBV6-5; 13 bases line up with TRBD2. The trim removed 5 bases at V and 5 bases at J, leaving 5 bases unmatched. The CDR3 is 15 residues long. Germline V gene data show CDR1 as MNHEY and CDR2 as SVGAGI. In DNA form, the CDR3 reads TGTGCCAGCAGTCCAGGACTAGCGGGAGTTGAGACCCAGTACTTC. It specifies CASSPGLAGVETQYF.

Of note for this clonotype: A much larger clone is a single base away; this may be a read error. The chain carries TRBV10-3 and TRBJ2-3, with D uncertain. Germline assignment: CDR1 ENHRY and CDR2 SYGVKD. The CDR3 extends over 14 amino acids. CDR3 DNA sequence: TGTGCCATCAGTGCCCTACAGTTCACAGATACGCATTATTTT. The encoded protein is CAISALQFTDTHYF.

This clonotype has just one count. This CDR3 is missing its conserved last phenylalanine or tryptophan, likely due to a read error. The chain joins TRBV29-1 to TRBJ1-4; perhaps TRBD1 as D (6 bases). From germline, CDR1 is SQVTM and CDR2 ANQGSEA. The CDR3 sequence is 16 residues long. As DNA, the CDR3 is TGCAACGTTCTTACCACTGAACAGGGAAATATTGAAAAACTGTTTATT. It yields the protein CNVLTTEQGNIEKLFI.

With respect to this clonotype: The missing conserved phenylalanine or tryptophan at the end of this CDR3 makes a read error likely. The chain has TRBV7-9 and TRBJ1-4; D remains ambiguous. This CDR3 is built from 14 residues. Germline V gives CDR1 SEHNR, CDR2 FQNEAQ (reference sequence). CDR3: CASSNGGANKKLFY. The CDR3, as DNA: TGTGCCAGCAGCAATGGAGGTGCTAATAAAAAACTGTTTTAT.

Details on this clonotype: This CDR3 is missing its conserved last phenylalanine or tryptophan, likely due to a read error. V usage is TRBV4-1 and J usage is TRBJ1-1, with D tentatively TRBD1 (5 bases). This CDR3 is built from 16 residues. The V end lost 3 bases, the J end lost 5 bases, and 19 bases lay between the germline ends. Per germline, CDR1 MGHRA and CDR2 YSYEKL. CDR3 coding DNA: TGCGCCAGCAGCCAGGGGGAGGCCGGACACAGGACTGAAGCTTTCTTA. Translation: CASSQGEAGHRTEAFL.

This clonotype turned up a few times. This chain links TRBV7-9 with TRBJ2-5; D remains unclear. The CDR3 has 14 residues. V dropped 3 bases and J dropped 4 bases, with 12 bases sitting between them. Germline V gene data show CDR1 as SEHNR and CDR2 as FQNEAQ (reference sequence). The CDR3 DNA follows: TGTGCCAGCAGCTTCCAGACGACTTCAGAGACCCAGTACTTC. Translation gives CASSFQTTSETQYF.

Comments on this clonotype: One end of the junction fails to match germline, which may point to a read error. The CDR3 sequence: CVSSRRQYYEQYF. Here the CDR3 DNA reads TGTGTCAGCAGCCGGAGACAGTATTACGAGCAGTACTTC. The chain is built from TRBV11-2 and TRBJ2-7, with TRBD1 as a possible D gene (5 bases). This CDR3 contains 13 residues. Germline loops: CDR1 SGHAT, CDR2 FQNNGV.